This TCR beta chain was obtained from a study of a mutant IDH1 vaccine in newly diagnosed glioma. Whole-study context: Treated patients were about 60% male, 37.5% female, mean age about 41 years. Previous treatment comprised radiotherapy, temozolomide, or both, mostly both.

There are 15 residues in the CDR3. V dropped 5 bases and J dropped 5; count of bases not matched to a gene: 8. The V gene's germline CDR1 is MNHEY and CDR2 SVGAGI. Time point in this sample: baseline, week 1 (first vaccination visit). Regarding treatment: pre-vaccination baseline after standard-of-care therapy. There were new WHO grade 3 or 4 astrocytomas in the donors, and these were IDH1-mutant and ATRX-lost. Study results and caveats: Top-clonotype changes in peripheral T cells seemed unrelated to pseudoprogression.

Sequencing used immunoSEQ multiplex PCR; TCRdb keeps in-frame clones, though not all of them. This sample has about 16,000 clones; 85% to 90% occur once, and the top ten carry roughly 10%. Details on this clone: Its antigen is unknown.

The V and J genes are TRBV6-5 and TRBJ2-7; TRBD2 agrees at 11 bases. Sequencing was performed on PBMCs, taken from a glioma patient treated with radiotherapy, temozolomide or both. The sequence was obtained from a middle-aged woman with glioma. Some clones in this sample may be carry-over from other donors' samples. The CDR3 nucleotides read TGTGCCAGCAGTCCCACTAGCGGGAGTCCCCACGAGCAGTACTTC. It specifies CASSPTSGSPHEQYF.